This TCR beta chain is drawn from a study of monozygotic twins with inflammatory bowel disease (dated by TCRdb to between 2018 and 2021). In the study overall: A total of roughly 28 monozygotic twin pairs were included in the full study, comprising nine German pairs (four IBD-concordant, five IBD-discordant) and 19 IBD-discordant Danish pairs. The search for disease-associated traits relied mainly on comparing IBD patients with their genetically identical healthy co-twins within discordant pairs. Each individual had, on average, about 151 000 unique TCRalpha sequences and 181 000 unique TCRbeta sequences available for analysis.

A remark on this clonotype: The specificity of this receptor is unknown.

Receptors were amplified or captured by 5' RACE. Each TCR library was prepared from roughly 3.5 ug of total RNA. For each sample, cDNA synthesis was carried out in eight separate reactions using SMARTScribe reverse transcriptase. Unique molecular identifiers containing a 6-nucleotide sample barcode were introduced through template switching during cDNA synthesis. TCRalpha and TCRbeta cDNA was amplified in two nested PCRs of roughly 16 and 10 cycles, and bead purification was carried out after each PCR. Before amplification, the cDNA was treated with uracil DNA-glycosylase and purified using the QIAquick PCR purification kit. In the second PCR, Illumina TruSeq-compatible adapters and sample-specific barcodes were added. Library quality and concentration were assessed using TapeStation and Qubit, and roughly 5.5 ng of each library was pooled. Pooled libraries were sequenced on an Illumina HiSeq2500 single-index Rapid Run with 2 x 100 bp reads and custom sequencing primers. Turning to the authors' computational methods: UMI-based consensus assembly with MiGEC version 1.2.6 was used to correct PCR and sequencing errors. V(D)J alignment, clonotype assembly and CDR3 extraction were performed with MiXCR version 2.1.1. Gene usage, clonotype sharing and MAIT/NKT TCR abundance were normalised by analysing the top 1000, 10 000 and 20 000 clonotypes per sample. Diversity was computed as the inverse Simpson index with the vegan R package after downsampling to 27 000 UMIs. Statistical testing used paired Mann-Whitney U tests on the discordant twin pairs and applied Benjamini-Hochberg correction for multiple testing. The reads, reprocessed by TCRdb, yield one row per CDR3 protein sequence and no DNA. TCRdb, rather than the study authors, made the V and J calls. The sample table includes 420,000 or so distinct CDR3 sequences. Roughly 2.5% of the sample belongs to the ten largest clones.

From each donor, an approximately 2.5 ml peripheral blood sample was drawn into PAXgene tubes and stored at -80 degrees C. Without any T cell sorting, total RNA was extracted from whole blood using the PAXgene blood miRNA kit on an automated QIAcube. Deep TCRalpha and TCRbeta repertoire profiling with unique molecular barcoding was performed on peripheral blood of monozygotic twin pairs concordant or discordant for inflammatory bowel disease. Smoking habits were recorded for all twin pairs, and individuals were classified as current, former or never smokers. Reading from cysteine to phenylalanine, the CDR3 counts 13 amino acids. The DNA is unrecorded. Looking up the germline V gene yields CDR1 ENHRY and CDR2 SYGVKD. Overall study outcomes, separate from this receptor: Concordant and discordant twins showed no difference in repertoire similarity, possibly because of limited statistical power. Fewer clonotypes were shared with other individuals by IBD patients than by healthy twins, most markedly in patients showing signs of disease activity. A decrease in TCRbeta repertoire diversity, as measured by inverse Simpson index, was observed in IBD patients compared with their healthy co-twins. Because patients were on differing immunosuppressive treatments, the repertoires may have picked up extra background noise and inter-individual variability. The analysis was unable to tell apart different T cell subtypes. No single strong signal or clonotype linked to IBD turned up in the results, so the idea that one exists was not supported.

The TCR originated in a human donor with ulcerative colitis or Crohn's disease, or a healthy co-twin of an affected twin (not recorded which). Sequencing was done on a sample of blood. The chain is assembled from TRBV10-3 and TRBJ1-1; the TCRdb call, TRBD1, lacks DNA for checking. The CDR3 protein: CATEVRENTEAFF.